This TCR beta chain was sequenced for a study of response to subunit inactivated influenza vaccine. Notes on the study in general: Few new T cells, the authors suggested, are recruited by each seasonal influenza vaccination.

This clonotype was recorded a few times. Its antigen is as yet unknown. TCRdb re-derived calls from the RT-PCR reads in MiXCR, one entry per CDR3 protein. The repertoire has over 400,000 distinct CDR3 sequences, roughly 11% of them found once; the top ten carry roughly 12%. The sample consisted of PBMCs from blood, taken around seven weeks after vaccination. The sequence came from a man aged 45 to 65 who received an inactivated influenza vaccine.

The CDR3 here is CASSHPKTSVGTDTQYF. DNA for the CDR3: TGTGCCAGCAGCCATCCAAAGACTAGCGTTGGCACAGATACGCAGTATTTT. The chain carries TRBV4-2 and TRBJ2-3, with TRBD2 identical over 8 bases. CDR1 is LGHNA and CDR2 is YNFKEQ in the germline V gene. V dropped 3 bases and J dropped 1; count of bases not matched to a gene: 9. CDR3 length: 17 amino acids.